This paragraph covers one T cell receptor (beta chain) sequence. The target antigen is unknown. Primers: 60 Vbeta forward and 13 Jbeta reverse. Sequencing used immunoSEQ multiplex PCR; TCRdb keeps in-frame clones, though not all of them. The sample includes 110,000 to 150,000 clones, almost 80% seen only once; the top ten take about 0.97%. The CDR3 has 13 amino acids. J lost 7 bases, V lost 4 bases, and 4 bases had no gene match. Germline V gene data show CDR1 as LGHNT and CDR2 as FRNRAP. These data belong to a study of cytomegalovirus exposure and HLA in healthy donors. Study summary: In an early release, HLA-typed donors contributed approximately 82 million unique TCR sequences. Study conclusions and caveats: In a later analysis, several top co-occurrence clusters appeared linked to parvovirus B19, influenza, CMV and Epstein-Barr virus.

The sequence derives from a man aged 18 to 29 in good health and CMV-seronegative. Sequencing was carried out using PBMCs. The chain combines TRBV12-5 with TRBJ1-5; the match to TRBD1 covers 7 bases. The CDR3 sequence: CASGSTGVQPQHF. CDR3 coding DNA: TGTGCTAGTGGTTCCACAGGGGTACAGCCCCAGCATTTT.